These 9 T cell receptor beta chains were sequenced from one sample in a study of radiation and T cells in renal cell carcinoma. Assay: immunoSEQ multiplex PCR; the TCRdb copy retains only in-frame clones and omits some. The sample includes some 97,000 clones, roughly 84% of them seen just once. Specified time point: blood 4 weeks post-SBRT, at nephrectomy. As for treatment: 15 Gy SBRT to primary tumor, nephrectomy 4 weeks later. Sample: blood, taken from a patient whose treatment included radiotherapy and nephrectomy. The source of these receptors is a man in his 60s with renal cell carcinoma.

This chain joins TRBV4-3 and TRBJ1-3; the D is unclear. Trimming took off 0 bases at V and 0 bases at J, with 9 bases between the two ends. Germline V gives CDR1 LGHNA, CDR2 YSLEER. The CDR3 has 16 amino acids. CDR3 loop: CASSQDRVSSGNTIYF. The CDR3 DNA reads TGCGCCAGCAGCCAAGATAGGGTCTCCTCTGGAAACACCATATATTTT.

The V and J genes are TRBV5-4 and TRBJ2-1; D gene unclear. Germline V gene data show CDR1 as SGHNT and CDR2 as YYREEE (reference sequence). The CDR3 is made up of 16 amino acids. V was pared by 0 bases and J by 0 bases, with 10 bases between. The chain's CDR3 is CASSLGPFSSYNEQFF. The CDR3 DNA follows: TGTGCCAGCAGCTTGGGCCCGTTCAGCTCCTACAATGAGCAGTTCTTC.

V is TRBV19 and J is TRBJ2-3; D may match TRBD1 or TRBD2 (5 bases each). The V end was cut by 2 bases, the J end by 4 bases, with 19 bases between. This CDR3 region has 17 residues. Germline V CDR1 and CDR2: LNHDA, SQIVND (reference sequence). Here the CDR3 reads CASSIKGMAGTSDTQYF. CDR3 nucleotide sequence: TGTGCCAGTAGTATAAAAGGCATGGCAGGGACGTCAGATACGCAGTATTTT.

The chain carries TRBV11-2 and TRBJ2-2; TRBD2 agrees at 10 bases. V dropped 10 bases and J dropped 5; count of bases not matched to a gene: 13. CDR3 length equals 16 residues. CDR1 is SGHAT and CDR2 is FQNNGV in the germline V gene. The CDR3: CATSTSGIGGTGELFF. CDR3 DNA sequence: TGTGCCACCAGTACTAGCGGGATCGGTGGGACCGGGGAGCTGTTTTTT.

The V and J genes are TRBV7-2 and TRBJ2-3; perhaps TRBD2 as D (6 bases). Germline CDR1 SGHTA, CDR2 FQGNSA. This CDR3 comprises 14 residues. Trimming pared 7 bases from V and 6 bases from J, leaving 17 bases between. The CDR3 region has the DNA TGTGCCAGCAAGGCGGGACCCCTGAGGGATACGCAGTATTTT. It specifies CASKAGPLRDTQYF.

The CDR3 DNA reads as TGTGCCAGCAGATTCAGCCGGGACAGCCCGTGGGGGCAGTACTTC. Protein: CASRFSRDSPWGQYF. The genes are TRBV6-5 and TRBJ2-7, with 7 bases lining up with TRBD1. This CDR3 has 15 residues. CDR1 and CDR2 from the germline V gene are MNHEY and SVGAGI. After removal of 6 bases from V and 9 bases from J, the junction contained 17 bases not matched to a gene.

The V and J genes are TRBV4-1 and TRBJ2-7, with 9 positions matching TRBD2. This CDR3 is built from 18 residues. Unmatched junction bases numbered 16, after V lost 4 bases and J lost 3 bases. Looked up from germline, CDR1 is MGHRA and CDR2 is YSYEKL. As DNA, the CDR3 is TGCGCCAGCAGCCTAAAGATAGCCCTAGCGGGAAGCGTCTACGAGCAGTACTTC. Encoded protein: CASSLKIALAGSVYEQYF.

The chain combines TRBV16 with TRBJ2-7, with 7 positions matching TRBD2. Trimming at V came to 5 bases and at J to 3 bases, leaving 10 bases not matched to a gene. CDR1 and CDR2 from the germline V gene are KGHSY and FQNENV. The CDR3 consists of 15 residues. Here the CDR3 DNA reads TGTGCCAGCAGCAGTGATAGGGCGGGAGACTACGAGCAGTACTTC. As protein: CASSSDRAGDYEQYF.

This clone has a single count. The chain links TRBV7-6 to TRBJ1-5; D gene ambiguous. The CDR3 spans 13 residues. V was cut by 3 bases and J by 0 bases, with 3 bases left in between. Germline assignment: CDR1 SGHVS and CDR2 FNYEAQ. CDR3 coding DNA: TGTGCCAGCAGCTTCCGTAGCAATCAGCCCCAGCATTTT. This encodes CASSFRSNQPQHF.